A single sample gave rise to the 10 T cell receptor beta chains below, sequenced in a study of cytomegalovirus exposure and HLA in healthy donors. Both 60 Vbeta primers and 13 Jbeta primers went into the PCR. Some clones are missing from TCRdb's copy, which holds only in-frame ones; the method was immunoSEQ multiplex PCR. The repertoire includes over 200,000 clones, around 80% of them detected once, and about 6.1% sits in the top ten. The specimen sequenced was PBMCs. These TCRs come from a man in his forties or fifties in good health and CMV-seropositive.

J is TRBJ1-2 and V is TRBV2, with D perhaps TRBD1 (5 bases). In germline, CDR1 is SNHLY, CDR2 FYNNEI. Trimming removed 2 bases at V and 2 bases at J, with 12 bases between. The CDR3 consists of 15 residues. Here the CDR3 DNA reads TGTGCCAGCAGTGAATGGGCAGGGCAAAACTATGGCTACACCTTC. Translated, it gives CASSEWAGQNYGYTF.

The chain links TRBV6-1 to TRBJ2-2, with 9 nucleotides matching TRBD1. V lost 6 bases to trimming and J lost 0 bases; unmatched junction nucleotides: 2. The germline gives CDR1 MNHNS, CDR2 SASEGT. The CDR3 has 15 amino acids. The CDR3 loop reads CASRRQGANTGELFF. CDR3 nucleotides: TGTGCCAGCAGGAGACAGGGGGCGAACACCGGGGAGCTGTTTTTT.

The V and J genes are TRBV27 and TRBJ1-1; the D gene is possibly TRBD1 (6 bases). Trimming took 5 bases from V and 1 from J, leaving 11 bases between them. Germline CDR1 and CDR2: MNHEY and SMNVEV (reference sequence). The CDR3 is 14 amino acids. CDR3 bases: TGTGCCAGCAGTCTGACAGGTCAGAACACTGAAGCTTTCTTT. This encodes CASSLTGQNTEAFF.

The genes are TRBV7-8 and TRBJ2-1; D is possibly TRBD2 (5 bases). The ends were cut back, 1 base at V and 8 bases at J, with 9 bases in the middle. The CDR3 sequence is 13 residues long. Germline values: CDR1 SGHVS, CDR2 FQNEAQ. CDR3 amino acids: CASSLVPRDEQFF. The CDR3 bases are TGTGCCAGCAGCTTAGTACCGAGGGATGAGCAGTTCTTC.

This chain uses TRBV11-1 with TRBJ2-3; 7 positions agree with TRBD1. Losses at the gene ends were 6 bases for V and 6 bases for J; bases not matched to a gene: 9. This CDR3 is 14 amino acids long. Germline assignment: CDR1 SGHAT and CDR2 FQDESV (reference sequence). CDR3 loop: CASRFGQVKDTQYF. CDR3 in DNA: TGTGCCAGCAGATTCGGACAGGTGAAGGATACGCAGTATTTT.

This chain links TRBV9 with TRBJ1-2, with D possibly matching TRBD1 (5 bases). V was clipped by 4 bases and J by 8 bases, with 18 bases between them. The germline CDR1 and CDR2 sequences are SGDLS and YYNGEE. This CDR3 comprises 14 residues. CDR3 sequence (DNA): TGTGCCAGCAGCAGCCAGGGAGGGGCGACCGGCTACACCTTC. Amino acids: CASSSQGGATGYTF.

V usage is TRBV30 and J usage is TRBJ2-3; 7 bases agree with TRBD2. V was clipped by 4 bases and J by 5 bases; unmatched bases: 3. The CDR3 length is 12 residues. CDR1 GTSNPN and CDR2 SVGIG come from the germline V gene (reference sequence). The DNA of the CDR3 is TGTGCCTGGACTAGCGGAATAGATACGCAGTATTTT. As protein: CAWTSGIDTQYF.

The chain is built from TRBV5-6 and TRBJ2-2; D remains unclear. Per the germline V gene, CDR1 is SGHDT and CDR2 is YYEEEE. The CDR3 extends over 13 amino acids. The V and J ends lost 2 bases and 1 base respectively, with 3 bases between them. The chain's CDR3 is CASSFGNTGELFF. The CDR3, as DNA: TGTGCCAGCAGCTTCGGGAACACCGGGGAGCTGTTTTTT.

The J gene is TRBJ2-1, the V gene TRBV11-2, with 9 bases lining up with TRBD2. Germline lookup yields CDR1 SGHAT and CDR2 FQNNGV. The length of the CDR3 is 18 residues. Trimming at V came to 0 bases and at J to 3 bases, leaving 9 bases not matched to a gene. CDR3 bases: TGTGCCAGCAGCTTAGATTGGGGAATAGCGGGGGACTACAATGAGCAGTTCTTC. It yields the protein CASSLDWGIAGDYNEQFF.

The gene calls are TRBV28 and TRBJ2-3; 11 bases match TRBD2. J was trimmed by 0 bases and V by 4 bases; bases with no gene match: 6. The germline CDR1 and CDR2 sequences are MDHEN and SYDVKM. The CDR3 consists of 17 residues. For the CDR3, the DNA is TGTGCCAGCAGTTCCCCGACTAGCGGGGTTAGCACAGATACGCAGTATTTT. Protein product: CASSSPTSGVSTDTQYF.